This TCR beta chain was sequenced in a study of chemoradiotherapy in HPV16-positive cancers (dated by TCRdb to between 2021 and 2024). Study-level background: Candidate HPV-specific T-cell clones and common TCR motifs were defined by functional T-cell assays performed on cells from a couple of HPV16-positive patients. The study asked whether T-cell immunity to the HPV oncoproteins E6 and E7 changes during chemoradiotherapy and whether this immunity affects survival. Next, the candidate HPV-specific TCRs and motifs were followed in TCR repertoires from about 90 patients with HPV-related cancers. What the authors observed across the whole study: The survival association was reported for HPV16-positive patients, and the functional definition of HPV-specific T cells was derived from only a couple of HPV16-positive patients. Expansion of candidate HPV-specific clones and E7-related TCR motifs was observed in the tumor microenvironment during treatment, whereas no such expansion was observed for non-HPV-specific T cells. Improved recurrence-free survival in HPV16-positive patients was associated with expansion of HPV-responsive T cells during chemoradiotherapy.

Library generation was performed with the immunoSEQ multiplex PCR assay. Held by TCRdb, this immuneACCESS table contains in-frame sequences only and omits some clones. Under half of the omission traces to an unresolved V gene where checked; the cause of the rest is unknown. The sample table shows approximately 11,000 clones, and about 82% are seen once. The top ten hold more than 2% of the sample. V is pared back by 5 bases and J by 4 bases, with 18 bases lying between the germline termini. The CDR3 has 16 amino acids, counting the end cysteine and phenylalanine. CDR3 DNA is the only sequence kept; it has 48 bases, read in frame from the first base. The germline V gene sets CDR1 to SGHNT and CDR2 to YENEEA. Because repertoires were sampled repeatedly during chemoradiotherapy, clonal expansion in the tumor microenvironment could be followed. A note on this clone: Its antigen specificity is not known. No much larger clonotype is one base removed from it; base qualities were not supplied. This sample also contains other DNA sequences that code for the same CDR3.

Sequenced material: blood, taken from a patient who underwent chemoradiotherapy. This receptor was taken from a human donor with HPV-associated anogenital cancer. The sequence is built from TRBV11-3 and TRBJ1-3; the D gene identity is not certain. Read as DNA, the sequence is TGTGCCAGCAGCCCCACGGTTAGATCCCCCGGAAACACCATATATTTT. Translated, it gives CASSPTVRSPGNTIYF.